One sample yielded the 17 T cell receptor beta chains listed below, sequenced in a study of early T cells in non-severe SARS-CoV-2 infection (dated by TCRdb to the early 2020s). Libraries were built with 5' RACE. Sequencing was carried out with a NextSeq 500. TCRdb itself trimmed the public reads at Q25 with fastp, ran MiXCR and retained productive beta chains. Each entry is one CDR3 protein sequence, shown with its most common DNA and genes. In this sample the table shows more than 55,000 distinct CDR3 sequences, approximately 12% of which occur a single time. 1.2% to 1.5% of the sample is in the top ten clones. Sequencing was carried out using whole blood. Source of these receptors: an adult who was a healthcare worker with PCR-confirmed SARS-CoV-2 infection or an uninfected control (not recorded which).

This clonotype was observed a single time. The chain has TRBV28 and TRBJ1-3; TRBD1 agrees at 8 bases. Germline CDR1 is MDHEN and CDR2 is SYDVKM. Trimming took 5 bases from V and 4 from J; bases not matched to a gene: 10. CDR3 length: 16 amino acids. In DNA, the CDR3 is TGTGCCAGCAGTGAACGTCAGGGGGCGTCCGGAAACACCATATATTTT. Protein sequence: CASSERQGASGNTIYF. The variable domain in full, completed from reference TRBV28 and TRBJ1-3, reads DVKVTQSSRYLVKRTGEKVFLECVQDMDHENMFWYRQDPGLGLRLIYFSYDVKMKEKGDIPEGYSVSREKKERFSLILESASTNQTSMYLCASSERQGASGNTIYFGEGSWLTVV.

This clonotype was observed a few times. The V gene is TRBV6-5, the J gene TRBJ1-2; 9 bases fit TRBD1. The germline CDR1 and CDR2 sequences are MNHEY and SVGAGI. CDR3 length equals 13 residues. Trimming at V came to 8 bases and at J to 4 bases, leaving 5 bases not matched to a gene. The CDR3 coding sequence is TGTGCCAGCCAAAAACAGGGGGCCTATGGCTACACCTTC. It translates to CASQKQGAYGYTF.

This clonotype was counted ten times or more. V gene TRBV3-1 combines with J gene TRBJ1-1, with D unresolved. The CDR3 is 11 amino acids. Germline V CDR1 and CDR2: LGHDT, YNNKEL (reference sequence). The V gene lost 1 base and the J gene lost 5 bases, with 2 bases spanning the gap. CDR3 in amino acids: CASSQGTEAFF. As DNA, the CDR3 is TGTGCCAGCAGCCAAGGGACTGAAGCTTTCTTT.

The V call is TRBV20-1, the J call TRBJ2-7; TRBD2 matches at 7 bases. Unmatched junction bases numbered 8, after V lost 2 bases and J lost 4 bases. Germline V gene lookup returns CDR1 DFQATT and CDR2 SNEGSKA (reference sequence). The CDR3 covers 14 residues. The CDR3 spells CSARIPGLTYEQYF. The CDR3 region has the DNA TGCAGTGCTAGAATACCGGGACTAACGTACGAGCAGTACTTC.

The CDR3 DNA is TGTGCCAGCAGCCTCCCCCCCAGGACTAGCGGGGGAACAGATACGCAGTATTTT. Translating gives CASSLPPRTSGGTDTQYF. The chain has TRBV7-2 and TRBJ2-3, with 13 bases lining up with TRBD2. Germline assignment: CDR1 SGHTA and CDR2 FQGNSA. This CDR3 is 18 amino acids long. The V segment lost 5 bases and the J segment 3 bases; nucleotides outside the gene matches: 11. Using reference TRBV7-2 and TRBJ2-3 for the parts outside the CDR3, the full variable domain is GAGVSQSPSNKVTEKGKDVELRCDPISGHTALYWYRQSLGQGLEFLIYFQGNSAPDKSGLPSDRFSAERTGGSVSTLTIQRTQQEDSAVYLCASSLPPRTSGGTDTQYFGPGTRLTVL.

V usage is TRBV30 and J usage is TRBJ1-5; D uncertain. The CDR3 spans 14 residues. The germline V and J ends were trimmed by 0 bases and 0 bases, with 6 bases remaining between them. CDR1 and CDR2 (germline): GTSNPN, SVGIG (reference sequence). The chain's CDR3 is CAWSVWGSNQPQHF. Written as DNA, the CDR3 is TGTGCCTGGAGTGTATGGGGTAGCAATCAGCCCCAGCATTTT. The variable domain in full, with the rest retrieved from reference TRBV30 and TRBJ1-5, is SQTIHQWPATLVQPVGSPLSLECTVEGTSNPNLYWYRQAAGRGLQLLFYSVGIGQISSEVPQNLSASRPQDRQFILSSKKLLLSDSGFYLCAWSVWGSNQPQHFGDGTRLSIL.

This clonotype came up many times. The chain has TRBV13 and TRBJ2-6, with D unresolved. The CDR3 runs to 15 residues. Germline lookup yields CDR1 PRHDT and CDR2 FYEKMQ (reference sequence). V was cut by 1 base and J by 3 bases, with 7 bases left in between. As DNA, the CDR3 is TGTGCCAGCAGCTTAGTCTCCGGTGGGGCCAACGTCCTGACTTTC. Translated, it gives CASSLVSGGANVLTF.

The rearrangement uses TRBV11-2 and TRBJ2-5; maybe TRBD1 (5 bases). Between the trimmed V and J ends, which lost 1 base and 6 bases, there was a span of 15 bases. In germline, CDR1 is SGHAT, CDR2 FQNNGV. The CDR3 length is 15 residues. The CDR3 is CASSLGVGDVQTQYF. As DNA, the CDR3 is TGTGCCAGCAGCTTAGGGGTAGGGGATGTTCAGACCCAGTACTTC.

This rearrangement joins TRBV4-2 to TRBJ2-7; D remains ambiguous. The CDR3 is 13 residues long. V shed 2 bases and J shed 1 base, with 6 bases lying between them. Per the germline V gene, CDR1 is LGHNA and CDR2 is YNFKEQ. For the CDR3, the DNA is TGTGCCAGCAGCCAATATGAGTCCTACGAGCAGTACTTC. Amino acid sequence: CASSQYESYEQYF.

The CDR3 region has the DNA TGTGCCAGCAGTTTCGGGGGGGACAATCAGCCCCAGCATTTT. This translates into CASSFGGDNQPQHF. This chain links TRBV12-3 or TRBV12-4 with TRBJ1-5, with D possibly TRBD1 on 5 matching bases. The length of the CDR3 is 14 residues. Trimming took 3 bases from V and 3 from J, leaving 9 bases between them.

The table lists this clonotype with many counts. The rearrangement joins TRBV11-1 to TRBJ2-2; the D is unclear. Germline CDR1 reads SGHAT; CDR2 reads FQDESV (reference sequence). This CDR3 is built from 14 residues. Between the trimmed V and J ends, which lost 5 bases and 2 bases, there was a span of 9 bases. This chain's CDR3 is CASSERLNTGELFF. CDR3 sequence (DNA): TGTGCCAGCAGCGAGAGACTTAACACCGGGGAGCTGTTTTTT.

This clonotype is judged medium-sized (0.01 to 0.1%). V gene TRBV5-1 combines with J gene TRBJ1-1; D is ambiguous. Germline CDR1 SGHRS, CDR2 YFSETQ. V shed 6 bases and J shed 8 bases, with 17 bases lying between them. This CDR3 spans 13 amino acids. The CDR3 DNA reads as TGCGCCAGCACTCCGCTTGGACGGTTGGAAGCTTTCTTT. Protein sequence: CASTPLGRLEAFF. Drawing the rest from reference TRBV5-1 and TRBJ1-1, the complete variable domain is KAGVTQTPRYLIKTRGQQVTLSCSPISGHRSVSWYQQTPGQGLQFLFEYFSETQRNKGNFPGRFSGRQFSNSRSEMNVSTLELGDSALYLCASTPLGRLEAFFGQGTRLTVV.

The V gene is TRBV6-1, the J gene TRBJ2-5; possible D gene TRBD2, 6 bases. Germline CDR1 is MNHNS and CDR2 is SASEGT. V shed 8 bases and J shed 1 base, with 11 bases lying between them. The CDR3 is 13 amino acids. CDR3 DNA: TGTGCCAGCTCGATCGGGGGCCAAGAGACCCAGTACTTC. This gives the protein CASSIGGQETQYF.

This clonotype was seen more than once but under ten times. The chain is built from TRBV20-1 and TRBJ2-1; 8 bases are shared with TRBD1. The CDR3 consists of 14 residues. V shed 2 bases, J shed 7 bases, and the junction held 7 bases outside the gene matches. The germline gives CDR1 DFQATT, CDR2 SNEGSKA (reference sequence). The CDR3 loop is CSARRQGASNEQFF. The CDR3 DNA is TGCAGTGCTAGAAGGCAGGGGGCTTCGAATGAGCAGTTCTTC.

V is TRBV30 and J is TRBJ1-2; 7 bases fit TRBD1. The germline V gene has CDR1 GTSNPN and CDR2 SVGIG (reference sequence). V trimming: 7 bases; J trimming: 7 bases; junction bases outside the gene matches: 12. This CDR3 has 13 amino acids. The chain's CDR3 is CALTRDRPSGYTF. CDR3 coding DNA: TGTGCCTTAACCCGGGACAGACCATCTGGCTACACCTTC.

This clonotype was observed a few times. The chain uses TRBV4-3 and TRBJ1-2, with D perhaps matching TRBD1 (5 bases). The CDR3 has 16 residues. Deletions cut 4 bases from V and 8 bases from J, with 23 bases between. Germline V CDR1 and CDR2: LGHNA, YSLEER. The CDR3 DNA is TGCGCCAGCAGCCCCATAGAAGGGACCCGACGAACGGGCTACACCTTC. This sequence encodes CASSPIEGTRRTGYTF.

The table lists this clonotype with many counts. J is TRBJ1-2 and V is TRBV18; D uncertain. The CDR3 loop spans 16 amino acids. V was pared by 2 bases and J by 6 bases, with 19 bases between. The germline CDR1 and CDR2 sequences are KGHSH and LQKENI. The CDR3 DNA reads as TGTGCCAGCTCACCAGTCAATCCGTCCGCCAAAAATGGCTACACCTTC. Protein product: CASSPVNPSAKNGYTF.